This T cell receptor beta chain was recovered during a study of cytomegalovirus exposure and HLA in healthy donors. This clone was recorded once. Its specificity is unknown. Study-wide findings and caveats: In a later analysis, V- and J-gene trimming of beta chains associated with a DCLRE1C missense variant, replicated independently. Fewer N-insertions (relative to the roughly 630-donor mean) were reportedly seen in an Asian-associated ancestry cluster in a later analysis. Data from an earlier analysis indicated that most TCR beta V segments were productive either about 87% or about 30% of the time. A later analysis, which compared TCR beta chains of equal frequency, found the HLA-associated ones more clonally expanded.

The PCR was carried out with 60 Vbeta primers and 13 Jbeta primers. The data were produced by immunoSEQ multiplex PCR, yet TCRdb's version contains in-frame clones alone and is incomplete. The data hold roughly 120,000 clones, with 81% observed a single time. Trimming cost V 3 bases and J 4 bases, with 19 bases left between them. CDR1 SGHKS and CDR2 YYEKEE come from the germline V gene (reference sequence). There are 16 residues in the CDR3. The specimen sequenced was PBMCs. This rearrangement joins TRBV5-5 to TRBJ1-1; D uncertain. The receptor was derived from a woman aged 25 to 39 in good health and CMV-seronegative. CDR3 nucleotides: TGTGCCAGCAGCTCCGTACGAAGGGAGTTATCCACTGAAGCTTTCTTT. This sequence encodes CASSSVRRELSTEAFF.